The entry that follows covers one T cell receptor beta chain sequence. Germline V gene sequence: CDR1 SNHLY, CDR2 FYNNEI. The CDR3 runs 15 residues. V trimming: 6 bases; J trimming: 8 bases; junction bases outside the gene matches: 9. This table comes from immunoSEQ multiplex PCR, and its TCRdb copy is limited to in-frame clones, with some not included. This sample carries roughly 130,000 clones, about 81% of them seen once, and the ten largest clones take roughly 2.9%. The data belong to a study of PD-L1 blockade in urothelial cancer. Study-wide context: Blood yielded a median of approximately 130,000 T cells per sample.

Time point defined: pretreatment peripheral blood. This chain links TRBV2 with TRBJ2-1, with 11 bases that match TRBD1. The sample here was PBMCs, taken around atezolizumab (anti-PD-L1) treatment. The receptor's source is a man over 45 with urothelial cancer. The CDR3 loop reads CASSAPGQGVYEQFF. DNA for the CDR3: TGTGCCAGCAGCGCTCCGGGACAGGGGGTCTATGAGCAGTTCTTC.